This T cell receptor beta chain comes out of a study of blood T cells in healthy people across ages. Study results and limitations: Older individuals had lower TCR beta diversity per million T cells (the decline was roughly linear). Diversity was estimated from one million T cells, and these estimates were considered underestimates.

A J-beta primer mix and a sample-barcoded 5' primer were used in a second PCR of roughly 6 to 11 cycles. TCRdb called the 5' RACE reads again in MiXCR, with one record for every CDR3 protein. The sample holds 980,000 or so distinct CDR3 sequences, about 48% seen once. CDR3 length: 16 amino acids. Germline CDR1 reads MNHNS; CDR2 reads SASEGT. V trimming: 2 bases; J trimming: 4 bases; junction bases outside the gene matches: 6. For this clonotype: Its antigen is not identified.

The origin of this receptor is a man younger than 45 in good health. The V and J genes are TRBV6-1 and TRBJ2-1, with TRBD2 matching over 9 bases. Sequenced sample: blood. CDR3 in DNA: TGTGCCAGCAGTGAAACTAGCGGGCCACGGTACAATGAGCAGTTCTTC. Amino acid sequence: CASSETSGPRYNEQFF.